Each of the 4 T cell receptor beta chains below was sequenced from the same sample in a study of blood T cell repertoires in COVID-19. Some clones are missing from TCRdb's copy, which holds only in-frame ones; the method was immunoSEQ multiplex PCR. Among fewer than 90,000 clones, 90% to 95% were seen once, and the ten largest hold about 4.7%. The specimen sequenced was peripheral blood. These receptors originate from a human donor with active COVID-19. The donor label of this sample is uncertain.

The CDR3: CASSIRKLGLAGGNEQFF. For the CDR3, the DNA is TGTGCCAGTAGTATTAGAAAATTGGGACTAGCGGGAGGCAATGAGCAGTTCTTC. The chain is built from TRBV19 and TRBJ2-1, with 15 bases aligning to TRBD2. Per the germline V gene, CDR1 is LNHDA and CDR2 is SQIVND (reference sequence). The CDR3 spans 18 residues. V was pared by 3 bases and J by 6 bases, with 9 bases of the junction left unmatched.

V usage is TRBV11-2 and J usage is TRBJ1-1; D is uncertain. V lost 1 base and J 0 bases, leaving 6 bases between the germline ends. The CDR3 is 14 amino acids. CDR1 SGHAT and CDR2 FQNNGV come from the germline V gene. DNA for the CDR3: TGTGCCAGCAGCTTAGGGCATATGAACACTGAAGCTTTCTTT. Protein: CASSLGHMNTEAFF. Complete variable domain (other parts from reference TRBV11-2 and TRBJ1-1): EAGVAQSPRYKIIEKRQSVAFWCNPISGHATLYWYQQILGQGPKLLIQFQNNGVVDDSQLPKDRFSAERLKGVDSTLKIQPAKLEDSAVYLCASSLGHMNTEAFFGQGTRLTVV.

The chain joins TRBV28 to TRBJ2-2, with TRBD1 identical over 8 bases. The CDR3 sequence is 14 residues long. With 6 bases clipped from V and 6 bases from J, the junction kept 6 bases outside the gene matches. Germline CDR1 is MDHEN and CDR2 is SYDVKM. DNA of the CDR3: TGTGCCAGCAGAAGGACAGGGACGGCCGGGGAGCTGTTTTTT. It specifies CASRRTGTAGELFF.

V is TRBV6-5 and J is TRBJ1-2; no definite D call. The CDR3 consists of 12 residues. Germline values: CDR1 MNHEY, CDR2 SVGAGI. Trimming shortened V by 4 bases and J by 4 bases, and 7 bases separated the two germline ends. CDR3 DNA sequence: TGTGCCAGCAGTTCCCCTTCCTATGGCTACACCTTC. Translated, it gives CASSSPSYGYTF.